Each of the 25 T cell receptor beta chains below was sequenced from the same sample in a study of monozygotic twins with cystic fibrosis. Only in-frame clones appear in the TCRdb table, and some are missing; sequencing was by immunoSEQ multiplex PCR. This sample has about 11,000 clones, with around 97% found just once. Sequencing input: blood. The receptor source for this set is a boy aged 5-17 years with cystic fibrosis.

The chain employs TRBV4-3 and TRBJ2-5; possibly TRBD2 for D (5 bases). V shed 0 bases and J shed 4 bases, with 12 bases lying between them. This CDR3 comprises 15 residues. Per germline, CDR1 LGHNA and CDR2 YSLEER. The CDR3 DNA reads as TGCGCCAGCAGCCAAGATGTCGGGGTAGGAGAGACCCAGTACTTC. This sequence encodes CASSQDVGVGETQYF.

The chain employs TRBV19 and TRBJ2-3; 7 bases are a match to TRBD1. Germline trimming cut 6 bases from V and 2 bases from J; bases unmatched to any gene: 8. Germline lookup yields CDR1 LNHDA and CDR2 SQIVND (reference sequence). CDR3 length: 15 amino acids. The CDR3 is CASSAGTANTDTQYF. The CDR3 DNA reads TGTGCCAGTAGCGCAGGGACAGCAAACACAGATACGCAGTATTTT.

V usage is TRBV11-3 and J usage is TRBJ2-7, with TRBD1 matching 8 bases. The CDR3 runs 12 residues. The V and J ends lost 5 bases and 6 bases, in that order; junction bases with no gene match: 3. CDR1 is SGHNT and CDR2 is YENEEA in the germline V gene. The CDR3: CASSLGQGEQYF. CDR3 nucleotides: TGTGCCAGCAGCCTAGGACAGGGCGAGCAGTACTTC.

This chain uses TRBV5-6 with TRBJ1-1; D remains unclear. The germline gives CDR1 SGHDT, CDR2 YYEEEE. V shed 2 bases and J shed 1 base, with 15 bases lying between them. The CDR3 has 16 residues. DNA of the CDR3: TGTGCCAGCAGCTTCTACGGGGAGGGAAAGAACACTGAAGCTTTCTTT. This codes for CASSFYGEGKNTEAFF.

CDR3 DNA sequence: TGTGCCACCAGCACGGGCGGGACATCGGATACGCAGTATTTT. Translating gives CATSTGGTSDTQYF. V gene TRBV15 combines with J gene TRBJ2-3; either TRBD1 or TRBD2 may supply D (6 bases each). The V gene lost 4 bases and the J gene lost 6 bases, with 14 bases spanning the gap. Looked up from germline, CDR1 is LNHNV and CDR2 is YYDKDF (reference sequence). This CDR3 contains 14 residues. The whole variable domain, filled in from reference TRBV15 and TRBJ2-3, reads DAMVIQNPRYQVTQFGKPVTLSCSQTLNHNVMYWYQQKSSQAPKLLFHYYDKDFNNEADTPDNFQSRRPNTSFCFLDIRSPGLGDTAMYLCATSTGGTSDTQYFGPGTRLTVL.

V is TRBV6-6 and J is TRBJ1-2; possibly TRBD1 for D (6 bases). The germline V gene encodes CDR1 MNHNY and CDR2 SVGAGI (reference sequence). V dropped 7 bases and J dropped 0 bases, with 18 bases sitting between them. This CDR3 spans 16 amino acids. The CDR3 DNA follows: TGTGCCAGCATCATATCGGACAGCCTCTCTAACTATGGCTACACCTTC. Its protein product is CASIISDSLSNYGYTF.

CDR3 amino acids: CASSEGAGGTDTQYF. The CDR3 DNA reads as TGTGCCAGCAGTGAAGGCGCGGGAGGGACAGATACGCAGTATTTT. The V gene is TRBV6-4, the J gene TRBJ2-3; TRBD2 aligns across 9 bases. The germline CDR1 and CDR2 sequences are MRHNA and SNTAGT. The trim removed 3 bases at V and 3 bases at J, leaving 4 bases unmatched. The CDR3 is made up of 15 amino acids.

Remarks on this clone: One end of the junction is discordant with germline, which a read error may explain. The V gene is TRBV2, the J gene TRBJ2-5; no reliable D call. This CDR3 contains 16 residues. Germline V gene data show CDR1 as SNHLY and CDR2 as FYNNEI. This chain's CDR3 is CASREVVGPREETQYF. The CDR3 nucleotides read TGTGCCAGCAGGGAAGTTGTAGGACCCAGAGAAGAGACCCAGTACTTC. The complete variable domain, with remaining parts taken from reference TRBV2 and TRBJ2-5, reads EPEVTQTPSHQVTQMGQEVILRCVPISNHLYFYWYRQILGQKVEFLVSFYNNEISEKSEIFDDQFSVERPDGSNFTLKIRSTKLEDSAMYFCASREVVGPREETQYFGPGTRLLVL.

The chain joins TRBV7-2 to TRBJ2-5, with 9 bases fitting TRBD2. CDR3 length equals 17 residues. V shed 1 base and J 0 bases; nucleotides not matched to a gene: 6. Per germline, CDR1 SGHTA and CDR2 FQGNSA. The CDR3 reads CASSLGGGALDQETQYF. In nucleotides, the CDR3 is TGTGCCAGCAGCTTAGGCGGGGGGGCGTTAGACCAAGAGACCCAGTACTTC.

The count of this clone is one. The V gene is TRBV7-9, the J gene TRBJ2-2; no clear D. V dropped 5 bases and J dropped 0 bases, with 10 bases sitting between them. Germline-derived CDR1 and CDR2 are SEHNR and FQNEAQ (reference sequence). The CDR3 has 15 amino acids. The CDR3 DNA follows: TGTGCCAGCAGCCGCCGTGCTCCGAACACCGGGGAGCTGTTTTTT. The encoded protein is CASSRRAPNTGELFF.

V gene TRBV7-2 combines with J gene TRBJ2-7; a weak D match, TRBD1 (6 bases). Trimming cost V 0 bases and J 0 bases, with 12 bases left between them. This CDR3 comprises 16 residues. Germline V lookup: CDR1 SGHTA, CDR2 FQGNSA. The CDR3 protein is CASSLARDTTSYEQYF. As DNA, the CDR3 is TGTGCCAGCAGCTTAGCGAGGGACACCACCTCCTACGAGCAGTACTTC.

The chain is built from TRBV5-1 and TRBJ1-5; D unresolved. V lost 1 base to trimming and J lost 9 bases, with 14 bases between them. Per the germline V gene, CDR1 is SGHRS and CDR2 is YFSETQ. The CDR3 has 14 amino acids. CDR3 region: CASSLMEGKGPQHF. For the CDR3, the DNA is TGCGCCAGCAGCTTGATGGAGGGTAAGGGGCCCCAGCATTTT.

This clone appeared a single time. The chain is built from TRBV7-6 and TRBJ2-1; D gene uncertain. CDR3 length: 11 residues. Per the germline V gene, CDR1 is SGHVS and CDR2 is FNYEAQ. Trimming removed 3 bases at V and 8 bases at J, with 5 bases between. The CDR3 loop reads CASSFRDEQFF. For the CDR3, the DNA is TGTGCCAGCAGCTTTAGAGATGAGCAGTTCTTC.

This clone came up once. The genes are TRBV13 and TRBJ1-1, with 9 bases fitting TRBD1. The CDR3 covers 15 residues. V was clipped by 3 bases and J by 3 bases; unmatched bases: 5. The germline V gene has CDR1 PRHDT and CDR2 FYEKMQ (reference sequence). CDR3 nucleotide sequence: TGTGCCAGCAGCTTCCTACAGGGGGCGGACACTGAAGCTTTCTTT. Translation: CASSFLQGADTEAFF.

The rearrangement uses TRBV25-1 and TRBJ1-1, with TRBD1 matching over 7 bases. The CDR3 sequence is 15 residues long. The germline V gene encodes CDR1 MGHDK and CDR2 SYGVNS. The V gene end was trimmed by 5 bases and the J gene end by 3 bases; junction bases not matched to a gene: 9. CDR3: CASSTQGGSDTEAFF. The CDR3 region has the DNA TGTGCCAGCAGTACCCAGGGGGGATCGGACACTGAAGCTTTCTTT.

V gene TRBV5-1 combines with J gene TRBJ1-1; TRBD1 is a possible D gene (6 bases). Trimming stripped 1 base from V and 2 bases from J, with 12 bases between. CDR3 size: 15 residues. The germline V gene has CDR1 SGHRS and CDR2 YFSETQ. CDR3 sequence reads: CASSLLDSQNTEAFF. Here the CDR3 DNA reads TGCGCCAGCAGCTTGCTGGACAGTCAAAACACTGAAGCTTTCTTT.

J is TRBJ1-1 and V is TRBV25-1, with TRBD1 as a possible D gene (5 bases). The CDR3 sequence is 15 residues long. Trimming took off 1 base at V and 6 bases at J, with 15 bases between the two ends. Germline-derived CDR1 and CDR2 are MGHDK and SYGVNS. The DNA of the CDR3 is TGTGCCAGCAGTGAATTGGCAGGGATTGTATCTGAAGCTTTCTTT. It translates to CASSELAGIVSEAFF.

This clone came up once. This chain connects TRBV15 to TRBJ1-2; D ambiguous. From germline, CDR1 is LNHNV and CDR2 YYDKDF (reference sequence). V was pared by 0 bases and J by 4 bases, with 12 bases between. The length of the CDR3 is 15 residues. DNA for the CDR3: TGTGCCACCAGCAGAGATTTGGGGTCCCCCTATGGCTACACCTTC. This translates into CATSRDLGSPYGYTF.

The chain recombines TRBV4-1 with TRBJ1-6; D gene uncertain. V lost 0 bases, J lost 13 bases, and 19 bases lay in between. The germline V gene has CDR1 MGHRA and CDR2 YSYEKL. CDR3 length equals 16 residues. CDR3 residues: CASSQEVAGGFVPLHF. DNA of the CDR3: TGCGCCAGCAGCCAAGAAGTCGCAGGTGGCTTTGTCCCCCTCCACTTT.

This chain joins TRBV19 and TRBJ1-1; TRBD1 aligns across 7 bases. This CDR3 has 13 amino acids. Germline V gene lookup returns CDR1 LNHDA and CDR2 SQIVND (reference sequence). The V segment lost 3 bases and the J segment 7 bases; nucleotides outside the gene matches: 5. The CDR3 nucleotides are TGTGCCAGTAGTATGGGTACAGGGGTTGAAGCTTTCTTT. It specifies CASSMGTGVEAFF.

The chain joins TRBV19 to TRBJ2-5, with D perhaps assigned TRBD1 or TRBD2 (5 bases each). Germline V gives CDR1 LNHDA, CDR2 SQIVND (reference sequence). The V gene lost 4 bases and the J gene lost 5 bases, with 29 bases spanning the gap. The CDR3 has 19 residues. The CDR3 DNA sequence: TGTGCCAGTAGTACCCCCGAGGGGAGACTTGCCCCCCCAACGGAGACCCAGTACTTC. Translated: CASSTPEGRLAPPTETQYF.

The gene calls are TRBV30 and TRBJ2-7; D is perhaps TRBD1 (6 bases). Germline lookup yields CDR1 GTSNPN and CDR2 SVGIG (reference sequence). The CDR3 runs 14 residues. V was trimmed by 3 bases and J by 3 bases, leaving 15 bases between them. In DNA form, the CDR3 reads TGTGCCTGGAGGGCGGACAGTGACCGCTACGAGCAGTACTTC. Translation gives CAWRADSDRYEQYF.

This sequence joins TRBV7-8 and TRBJ1-1; 10 bases line up with TRBD1. This CDR3 has 16 residues. CDR1 is SGHVS and CDR2 is FQNEAQ in the germline V gene. With V trimmed by 7 bases and J by 4 bases, 12 bases remained unmatched. For the CDR3, the DNA is TGTGCCAGCACCAAGGATCGCCGGGACAGGGGCACTGAAGCTTTCTTT. This gives the protein CASTKDRRDRGTEAFF.

The J gene is TRBJ2-1, the V gene TRBV9, with TRBD2 matching 10 bases. The J segment lost 5 bases and the V segment lost 4 bases, leaving 6 bases of the junction unmatched. This CDR3 is 15 amino acids long. Germline V gives CDR1 SGDLS, CDR2 YYNGEE. The chain's CDR3 is CASSIASGGHNEQFF. In DNA, the CDR3 is TGTGCCAGCAGCATTGCTAGCGGGGGTCACAATGAGCAGTTCTTC.

The genes are TRBV7-6 and TRBJ1-4; D is unclear. V was pared by 3 bases and J by 8 bases, with 10 bases between. Germline CDR1 is SGHVS and CDR2 is FNYEAQ. The CDR3 has 13 residues. For the CDR3, the DNA is TGTGCCAGCAGCTTGCAATTAGGGGAAAAACTGTTTTTT. Protein sequence: CASSLQLGEKLFF.